This section outlines one T cell receptor beta chain sequence together with its context. Its target is unknown. This entry belongs to a study of shared clonotypes between healthy human individuals. Overall study results and limits: Generation probabilities were higher for clonotypes shared across all four sorted-subset donors than for unshared ones. Larger estimated richness was generally seen in naive subsets than in memory subsets.

Healthy and HIV-negative, the adult donors had no recent acute infections or vaccinations. This CDR3 has 14 amino acids. Germline V gene lookup returns CDR1 LNHNV and CDR2 YYDKDF (reference sequence). Trimming removed 6 bases at V and 5 bases at J, with 15 bases between. An assay was performed, and its level was deep. Measured with immunoSEQ multiplex PCR; TCRdb has only the in-frame clones, and not every one. This sample carries approximately 2.5 million clones, over 85% of them seen once, and the ten largest clones take roughly 0.14%. This receptor was obtained from a man aged 18 to 35 in good health. Sequenced material: naive CD4+ T cells sorted from blood. Subset in this sample: CD45RA+ positively selected. V and J are TRBV15 and TRBJ2-3; D remains unclear. CDR3 sequence (DNA): TGTGCCACCAGTCAGCTACACGAGGTAGATACGCAGTATTTT. This translates into CATSQLHEVDTQYF. Variable domain in full (rest from reference TRBV15 and TRBJ2-3): DAMVIQNPRYQVTQFGKPVTLSCSQTLNHNVMYWYQQKSSQAPKLLFHYYDKDFNNEADTPDNFQSRRPNTSFCFLDIRSPGLGDTAMYLCATSQLHEVDTQYFGPGTRLTVL.